Below are 13 T cell receptor beta chains sequenced from a single sample in a study of control samples from healthy donors and cancer patients. Libraries were prepared by immunoSEQ multiplex PCR; TCRdb keeps only in-frame clonotypes and omits some of them. The table lists about 60,000 clones, 90% of them singletons. Sequencing input: PBMCs. The receptors originated from a woman in her forties or fifties with colorectal cancer.

CDR3 DNA: TGTGCCAGCAGTTCTGGACAGGGTGAAGAGACCCAGTACTTC. Amino acid sequence: CASSSGQGEETQYF. The genes are TRBV7-9 and TRBJ2-5; TRBD1 matches 8 bases. This CDR3 has 14 residues. The ends lost 6 bases at V and 3 bases at J; junction bases unmatched: 6. Germline CDR1 SEHNR, CDR2 FQNEAQ (reference sequence).

The chain couples TRBV27 to TRBJ1-1; unclear D gene. Trimming pared 5 bases from V and 5 bases from J, leaving 15 bases between. The CDR3 has 14 amino acids. Germline values: CDR1 MNHEY, CDR2 SMNVEV (reference sequence). In nucleotides, the CDR3 is TGTGCCAGCAGTCCGTGGGCCAGAGGGACTGAAGCTTTCTTT. This translates into CASSPWARGTEAFF.

The chain carries TRBV19 and TRBJ1-5; no firm D call. Trimming took off 5 bases at V and 1 base at J, with 3 bases between the two ends. This CDR3 is built from 12 residues. The V gene's germline CDR1 is LNHDA and CDR2 SQIVND (reference sequence). CDR3 nucleotides: TGTGCCAGTAGTCCGAGCAATCAGCCCCAGCATTTT. This gives the protein CASSPSNQPQHF.

A single count supports this clone. The rearrangement uses TRBV5-4 and TRBJ2-1; 9 bases fit TRBD2. The CDR3 has 13 amino acids. CDR1 and CDR2 from the germline V gene are SGHNT and YYREEE (reference sequence). The ends lost 4 bases at V and 9 bases at J; junction bases unmatched: 5. This chain's CDR3 is CASSGTSPREQFF. The CDR3 DNA sequence: TGTGCCAGCAGCGGGACTAGCCCCCGTGAGCAGTTCTTC.

This clone was observed once. The chain carries TRBV3-1 (or the pseudogene TRBV3-2) and TRBJ1-2; D possibly corresponds to TRBD1 (6 bases). Germline V gene sequence: CDR1 LGHDT, CDR2 YNNKEL (reference sequence). The CDR3 is 15 residues long. V lost 5 bases and J lost 2, with 15 bases in between. As DNA, the CDR3 is TGTGCCAGCAGCGCCGTGGGGGGGGCAAACTATGGCTACACCTTC. This sequence encodes CASSAVGGANYGYTF.

The chain couples TRBV21-1 to TRBJ2-5. TRBV21-1 is given as a pseudogene. There are 12 residues in the CDR3. CDR3 in DNA: TGTGCCAGCAGGGGATATCAAGAGACCCAGTACTTC. Translating gives CASRGYQETQYF.

This chain connects TRBV6-5 to TRBJ2-7; D not resolved. V lost 2 bases, J lost 1 base, and 9 bases lay in between. The CDR3 is 14 amino acids. CDR1 and CDR2 from the germline V gene are MNHEY and SVGAGI. CDR3 sequence reads: CASSYGLGSYEQYF. The CDR3 DNA reads TGTGCCAGCAGTTACGGTTTGGGGTCCTACGAGCAGTACTTC.

A single count supports this clone. The chain uses TRBV5-1 and TRBJ1-1; D possibly corresponds to TRBD1 (5 bases). The CDR3 extends over 14 amino acids. The ends were cut back, 0 bases at V and 0 bases at J, with 6 bases in the middle. Germline V CDR1 and CDR2: SGHRS, YFSETQ. The CDR3 DNA reads TGCGCCAGCAGCTTGGGGGACGTGAACACTGAAGCTTTCTTT. Its protein is CASSLGDVNTEAFF.

The chain carries TRBV7-8 and TRBJ2-1, with D perhaps being TRBD1 or TRBD2 (5 bases each). This CDR3 is built from 15 residues. The V and J ends lost 7 bases and 8 bases respectively, with 21 bases between them. Germline V CDR1 and CDR2: SGHVS, FQNEAQ. In DNA form, the CDR3 reads TGTGCCAGCATATTACGCCGGGGACGCCGAGATGAGCAGTTCTTC. Protein: CASILRRGRRDEQFF.

CDR3 nucleotide sequence: TGTGCCAGCAGTTCGCATCACAGGGCCAAAAACATTCAGTACTTC. Its translation is CASSSHHRAKNIQYF. The rearrangement uses TRBV6-5 and TRBJ2-4, with D tentatively TRBD1 (5 bases). The germline V gene encodes CDR1 MNHEY and CDR2 SVGAGI. The ends were cut back, 4 bases at V and 1 base at J, with 11 bases in the middle. The CDR3 is made up of 15 amino acids.

This chain links TRBV6-2 or TRBV6-3 with TRBJ2-1; D is unclear. This CDR3 has 16 amino acids. V lost 4 bases and J lost 0, with 13 bases in between. Germline CDR1 MNHEY, CDR2 SVGEGT. The CDR3 DNA sequence: TGTGCCAGCAGTTCCCTTCGCGGTAGCTCCTACAATGAGCAGTTCTTC. Translating it yields CASSSLRGSSYNEQFF.

This rearrangement joins TRBV20-1 to TRBJ2-3, with 8 bases that match TRBD1. The V gene end was trimmed by 3 bases and the J gene end by 2 bases; junction bases not matched to a gene: 10. CDR3 size: 16 residues. Germline CDR1 DFQATT, CDR2 SNEGSKA (reference sequence). DNA of the CDR3: TGCAGTGCTAGTACCCGCAGGACAGGGACCACAGATACGCAGTATTTT. It specifies CSASTRRTGTTDTQYF.

This chain uses TRBV19 with TRBJ2-2; 9 bases match TRBD1. The germline V gene encodes CDR1 LNHDA and CDR2 SQIVND (reference sequence). The V and J ends lost 4 bases and 6 bases, in that order; junction bases with no gene match: 9. The CDR3 totals 16 residues. The CDR3, as DNA: TGTGCCAGTAGTAATGCGGGGACAGGGTGGGCCGGGGAGCTGTTTTTT. Amino acids: CASSNAGTGWAGELFF.